The clone carrying this TCR beta chain appeared many times. The data are from a study of identical twins. TCRdb redid the calling of the 5' RACE reads with MiXCR, one entry per CDR3 protein. The sample yields hundreds of thousands of distinct CDR3 sequences, 9% to 15% seen once. The CDR3 has 14 amino acids. The V gene end was trimmed by 6 bases and the J gene end by 3 bases; junction bases not matched to a gene: 5. The same sample was also used in a study of yellow fever vaccine responses in identical twins.

The gene calls are TRBV12-3 or TRBV12-4 and TRBJ2-1; 7 bases line up with TRBD1. The sequenced sample was CD8+ T cells sorted from blood. This receptor was obtained from a woman between 18 and 30 years old in good health. The CDR3 sequence: CASSRQGYYNEQFF. The CDR3 bases are TGTGCCAGCAGCAGACAGGGATACTACAATGAGCAGTTCTTC.